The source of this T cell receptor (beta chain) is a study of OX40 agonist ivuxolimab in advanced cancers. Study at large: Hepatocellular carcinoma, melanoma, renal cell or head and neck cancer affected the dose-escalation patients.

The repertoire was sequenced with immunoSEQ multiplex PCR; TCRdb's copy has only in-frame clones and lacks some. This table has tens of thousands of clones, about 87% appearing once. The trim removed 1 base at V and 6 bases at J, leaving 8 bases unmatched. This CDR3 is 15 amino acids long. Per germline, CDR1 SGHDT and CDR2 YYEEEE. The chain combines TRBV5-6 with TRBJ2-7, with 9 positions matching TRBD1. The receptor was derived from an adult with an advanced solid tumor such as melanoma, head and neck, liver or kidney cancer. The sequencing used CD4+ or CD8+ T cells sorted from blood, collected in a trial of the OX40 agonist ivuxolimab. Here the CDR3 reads CASSLPGQGTGEQYF. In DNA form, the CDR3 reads TGTGCCAGCAGCTTGCCGGGACAGGGAACAGGCGAGCAGTACTTC.